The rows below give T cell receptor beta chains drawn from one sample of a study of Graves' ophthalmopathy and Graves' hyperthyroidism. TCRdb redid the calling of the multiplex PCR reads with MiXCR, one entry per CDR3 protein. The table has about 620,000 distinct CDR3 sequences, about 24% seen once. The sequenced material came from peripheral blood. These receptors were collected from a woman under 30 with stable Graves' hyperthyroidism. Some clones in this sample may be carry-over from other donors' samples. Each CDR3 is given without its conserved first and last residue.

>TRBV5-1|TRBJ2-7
ASSRTDPPPYEQY
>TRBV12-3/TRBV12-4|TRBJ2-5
ASSLVRGYQETQY
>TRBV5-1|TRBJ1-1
ASSLLAGGDEAF
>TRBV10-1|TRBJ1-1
ASRPGANTEAF
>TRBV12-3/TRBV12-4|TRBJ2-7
ASCLGSTNYEQY
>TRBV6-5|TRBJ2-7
ASSYLRSPYEQY
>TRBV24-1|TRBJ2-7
ATSVLIPGQESYEQY
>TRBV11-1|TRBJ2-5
ASSSFGQLQETQY
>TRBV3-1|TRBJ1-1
ASSQSDTEAF
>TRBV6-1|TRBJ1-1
ASSGDGTVLEAF
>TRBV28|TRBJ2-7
ASRRETSGFYEQY
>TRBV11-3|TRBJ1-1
ASSLTQKNTEAF
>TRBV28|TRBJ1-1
ASSPRQGGGTEAF
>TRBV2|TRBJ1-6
ASGGRSSSYNSPLH
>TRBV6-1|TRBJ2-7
ASRSIRDRAHEQY
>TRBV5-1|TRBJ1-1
ASSPRQGDFSIEAF
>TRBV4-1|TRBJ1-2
ASSPFKETNYGYT
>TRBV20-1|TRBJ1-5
SASGLPNQPQH
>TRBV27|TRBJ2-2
ASSFYRANTGELF
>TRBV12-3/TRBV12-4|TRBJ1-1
ASSHAGGAGTEAF
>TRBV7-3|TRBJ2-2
ASSSYPRDSPAGELF
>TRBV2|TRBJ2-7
ASSEVASGSAGDEQY
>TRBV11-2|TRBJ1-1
ASSLDRRNTEAF
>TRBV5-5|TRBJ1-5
ASSLLSGDSNQPQH
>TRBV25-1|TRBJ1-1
ASSDVGGEAF
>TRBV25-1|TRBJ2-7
ASSPNAGHLFYEQY
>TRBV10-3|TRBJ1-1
AISGETEAF
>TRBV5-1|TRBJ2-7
ASSLKGDYEQY
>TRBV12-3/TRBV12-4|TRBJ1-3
ASRPGQGDNTIY
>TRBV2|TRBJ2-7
ASRGRGAEQY
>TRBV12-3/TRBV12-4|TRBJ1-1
ASSFPRDRGGNTEAF
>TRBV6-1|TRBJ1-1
ASSESRQNTEAF
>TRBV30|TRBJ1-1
AWNRLNTEAF
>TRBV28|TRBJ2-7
ASNDWHLLGQY
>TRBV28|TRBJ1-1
ASSSSGSRNTEAF
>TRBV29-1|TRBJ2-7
SGRYEQY
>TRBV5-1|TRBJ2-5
ASSPLVGGQETQY
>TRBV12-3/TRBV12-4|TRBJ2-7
ASSFQWGNYEQY
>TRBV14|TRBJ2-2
ASSRRGRGLTGELF
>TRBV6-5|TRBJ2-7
ASSYRAGGSYEQY
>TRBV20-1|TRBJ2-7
SARAGTTSGGLEQY
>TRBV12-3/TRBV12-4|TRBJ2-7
ASSLEADEQY
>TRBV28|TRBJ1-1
ASSYSSRGPNTEAF
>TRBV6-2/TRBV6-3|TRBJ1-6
ASSYPGPSSPLH
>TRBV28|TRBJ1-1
ASRLPLQGYTEAF
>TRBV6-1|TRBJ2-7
ASSPGLATYEQD
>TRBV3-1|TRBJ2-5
ASMPAEGTQY
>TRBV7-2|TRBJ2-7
ASSLAGTVFSYEQY
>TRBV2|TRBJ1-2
ASTKTGAVLLYGYT
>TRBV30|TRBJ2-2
AWRGVAGGTGELF
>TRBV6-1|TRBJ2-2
ASTDYANTGELF
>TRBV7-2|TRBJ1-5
ASSPGQLNQPQH
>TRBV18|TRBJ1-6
ASSLGQGANSPLH